This TCR beta chain was observed in a study of T cells expressing NK-cell markers. From its re-call of the 5' RACE reads, TCRdb lists each CDR3 protein once, without DNA. The repertoire table contains approximately 550,000 distinct CDR3 sequences. The CDR3 is 13 amino acids. Germline V CDR1 and CDR2: SGHKS, YYEKEE (reference sequence). Sequencing was done on a sample of blood T cells: a sorted CD56 or NKG2C T cell subset, CD4+ or CD8+ T cells, or bulk PBMC T cells (not recorded which). This clonotype originated in a man in his late teens or twenties in good health. This chain links TRBV5-5 with TRBJ2-3; TCRdb names TRBD1, which stays unverified in the absence of DNA. The CDR3 here is CASSPQGADTQYF.